Below, 16 T cell receptor beta chains from the same sample are listed, as sequenced in a study of blood T cells in healthy people across ages. Together with a sample-barcoded 5' primer, a J-beta primer mix was included in a second PCR lasting roughly 6 to 12 cycles. One entry per CDR3 protein, called by TCRdb with MiXCR from the 5' RACE reads. The data show 550,000 to 600,000 distinct CDR3 sequences, about 45% seen once. Sequences were obtained from blood. The receptors originated from an elderly man in good health.

V and J are TRBV12-3 or TRBV12-4 and TRBJ2-2, with 9 nucleotides matching TRBD2. The CDR3 is 17 amino acids. V gave up 6 bases and J gave up 6 bases; unmatched junction bases: 14. The CDR3, as DNA: TGTGCCAGCAGCGCCCCAGCGGGGGGCGGATTGGCCGGGGAGCTGTTTTTT. Its translation: CASSAPAGGGLAGELFF.

V usage is TRBV7-2 and J usage is TRBJ1-2, with 8 positions matching TRBD1. This CDR3 contains 14 residues. V lost 4 bases, J lost 8 bases, and 9 bases stayed unmatched. The germline gives CDR1 SGHTA, CDR2 FQGNSA. The CDR3 region has the DNA TGTGCCAGCAGCTGGATCGACAGGGGCAGAGGCTACACCTTC. Translation: CASSWIDRGRGYTF.

The genes are TRBV29-1 and TRBJ2-5; 7 positions agree with TRBD1. Trimming cost V 6 bases and J 5 bases; bases outside gene matches: 6. The germline V gene has CDR1 SQVTM and CDR2 ANQGSEA. CDR3 size: 12 residues. The CDR3 DNA follows: TGCAGCGTAACCCAGGGGGTCGAGACCCAGTACTTC. It yields the protein CSVTQGVETQYF.

The CDR3 sequence: CSARDRGTSGRAGQFF. CDR3 in DNA: TGCAGTGCTAGAGATCGGGGGACTAGCGGGAGGGCCGGGCAGTTCTTC. The genes are TRBV20-1 and TRBJ2-1, with TRBD2 matching over 16 bases. V lost 0 bases, J lost 12 bases, and 8 bases stayed unmatched. The CDR3 is made up of 16 amino acids. CDR1 and CDR2 from the germline V gene are DFQATT and SNEGSKA (reference sequence).

In its sample, this clonotype was seen many times. The chain is built from TRBV20-1 and TRBJ2-3; 9 positions match TRBD2. The V segment lost 3 bases and the J segment 7 bases; nucleotides outside the gene matches: 8. From germline, CDR1 is DFQATT and CDR2 SNEGSKA (reference sequence). This CDR3 region has 14 residues. CDR3 residues: CSAREAGGPNTQYF. In nucleotides, the CDR3 is TGCAGTGCTAGGGAAGCGGGAGGCCCCAATACGCAGTATTTT.

This clonotype was found a few times. The V and J genes are TRBV3-1 and TRBJ1-6; D unclear. Germline assignment: CDR1 LGHDT and CDR2 YNNKEL (reference sequence). The CDR3 runs 15 residues. The V and J ends lost 0 bases and 7 bases respectively, with 10 bases between them. CDR3 nucleotide sequence: TGTGCCAGCAGCCAAGACAGGCAGGCAAATTCACCCCTCCACTTT. Translated, it gives CASSQDRQANSPLHF.

This rearrangement joins TRBV5-1 to TRBJ2-7, with 10 bases aligning to TRBD1. The CDR3 spans 14 residues. Germline V gene sequence: CDR1 SGHRS, CDR2 YFSETQ. V gave up 4 bases and J gave up 3 bases; unmatched junction bases: 4. The CDR3 loop is CASSTGQGYYEQYF. As DNA, the CDR3 is TGCGCCAGCAGCACGGGACAGGGGTACTACGAGCAGTACTTC.

V usage is TRBV2 and J usage is TRBJ2-1; D is perhaps TRBD1 (5 bases). The germline V gene has CDR1 SNHLY and CDR2 FYNNEI. This CDR3 spans 13 amino acids. The V and J ends lost 1 base and 6 bases respectively, with 7 bases between them. This CDR3 reads CASSEEGPNEQFF. The DNA for the CDR3 is TGTGCCAGCAGTGAAGAGGGGCCCAATGAGCAGTTCTTC.

This clonotype was seen a handful of times. The J gene is TRBJ2-1, the V gene TRBV27; 11 nucleotides line up with TRBD2. With V trimmed by 6 bases and J by 5 bases, 12 bases remained unmatched. CDR1 is MNHEY, CDR2 SMNVEV, per germline (reference sequence). The CDR3 is 17 residues long. CDR3: CASSRLLGTSGNNEQFF. The CDR3 nucleotides are TGTGCCAGCAGCCGACTCCTCGGGACTAGCGGCAACAATGAGCAGTTCTTC.

V and J are TRBV7-2 and TRBJ2-3; TRBD2 might be the D (6 bases). Germline V lookup: CDR1 SGHTA, CDR2 FQGNSA. This CDR3 comprises 14 residues. V was shortened by 10 bases and J by 8 bases, with 22 bases between the two germline ends. CDR3 protein: CATGEVGGGATQYF. In DNA form, the CDR3 reads TGTGCCACCGGGGAGGTTGGCGGCGGAGCTACGCAGTATTTT.

The chain joins TRBV5-1 to TRBJ2-1, with 13 bases identical to TRBD2. The junction had 9 bases not matched to a gene; V was cut back by 4 bases and J by 8 bases. This CDR3 region has 16 residues. CDR1 is SGHRS, CDR2 YFSETQ, per germline. The CDR3 spells CASSSWTSGRTDEQFF. The CDR3 nucleotides are TGCGCCAGCAGCAGCTGGACTAGCGGGAGAACTGATGAGCAGTTCTTC.

In its sample, this clonotype was seen a few times. This chain uses TRBV6-5 with TRBJ2-2, with a weak D call TRBD1 (5 bases). The V and J ends lost 8 bases and 0 bases respectively, with 10 bases between them. The CDR3 has 14 residues. Looked up from germline, CDR1 is MNHEY and CDR2 is SVGAGI. The DNA for the CDR3 is TGTGCCAGCTACAGGAGTACGAACACCGGGGAGCTGTTTTTT. Encoded protein: CASYRSTNTGELFF.

The chain combines TRBV7-3 with TRBJ2-3; 11 nucleotides agree with TRBD2. Germline V CDR1 and CDR2: SGHTA, FQGTGA. The CDR3 is 18 residues long. The J segment lost 2 bases and the V segment lost 2 bases, leaving 9 bases of the junction unmatched. Written as DNA, the CDR3 is TGTGCCAGCAGCTTAGTAGGCCTAGCGGGGGGTCTCACAGATACGCAGTATTTT. Its translation is CASSLVGLAGGLTDTQYF.

The chain recombines TRBV3-1 with TRBJ2-5, with 10 bases matching TRBD2. Germline V gene lookup returns CDR1 LGHDT and CDR2 YNNKEL (reference sequence). V shed 5 bases and J 3 bases; nucleotides not matched to a gene: 6. The CDR3 has 15 residues. CDR3 loop: CASSETGTSEETQYF. The CDR3 DNA is TGTGCCAGCAGCGAGACCGGGACTAGCGAAGAGACCCAGTACTTC.

This chain connects TRBV6-6 to TRBJ2-7; 8 bases are shared with TRBD1. The germline CDR1 and CDR2 sequences are MNHNY and SVGAGI (reference sequence). V shed 0 bases, J shed 1 base, and the junction held 5 bases outside the gene matches. CDR3 length: 16 residues. Here the CDR3 DNA reads TGTGCCAGCAGTTACTCGACAGGGGATGGTTCCTACGAGCAGTACTTC. Translating gives CASSYSTGDGSYEQYF.

The chain links TRBV27 to TRBJ1-5; D is possibly TRBD1 (5 bases). The CDR3 loop spans 13 amino acids. Germline CDR1 MNHEY, CDR2 SMNVEV (reference sequence). V lost 3 bases, J lost 4 bases, and 7 bases lay in between. The DNA of the CDR3 is TGTGCCAGCAGTTTGAACAGGAATCAGCCCCAGCATTTT. Translation gives CASSLNRNQPQHF.